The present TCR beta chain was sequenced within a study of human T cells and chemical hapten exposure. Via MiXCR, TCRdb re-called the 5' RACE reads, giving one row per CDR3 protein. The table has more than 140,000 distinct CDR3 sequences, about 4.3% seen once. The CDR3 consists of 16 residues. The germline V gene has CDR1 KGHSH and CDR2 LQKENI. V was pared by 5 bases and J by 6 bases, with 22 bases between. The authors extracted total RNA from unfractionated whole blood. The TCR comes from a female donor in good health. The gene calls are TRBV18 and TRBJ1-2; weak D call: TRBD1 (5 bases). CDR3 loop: CASSSAEARGSDGYTF. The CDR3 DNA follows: TGTGCCAGCTCATCCGCAGAAGCAAGGGGATCTGATGGCTACACCTTC.